This passage covers 26 T cell receptor beta chains from one sample sequenced in a study of blood T cell repertoires in COVID-19. Profiling relied on immunoSEQ multiplex PCR, and the TCRdb table lists in-frame clones only, not all of them. The top ten clones hold more than 3.5% of a sample with under 150,000 clones, about 86% of them seen once. Sequencing used peripheral blood. The receptor source for this set is a woman between 35 and 50 years old with acute or convalescent COVID-19.

The chain uses TRBV29-1 and TRBJ2-1; TRBD2 matches at 7 bases. V shed 4 bases, J shed 8 bases, and the junction held 5 bases outside the gene matches. Germline CDR1 SQVTM, CDR2 ANQGSEA. The CDR3 length is 12 residues. This chain's CDR3 is CSVGAGADEQFF. DNA of the CDR3: TGCAGCGTTGGGGCGGGAGCGGATGAGCAGTTCTTC.

The chain carries TRBV7-9 and TRBJ2-1; tentatively, D is TRBD2 (6 bases). Trimming took 5 bases from V and 4 from J, leaving 18 bases between them. The CDR3 covers 16 residues. CDR1 is SEHNR, CDR2 FQNEAQ, per germline (reference sequence). CDR3 in amino acids: CASSLWGEDPYNEQFF. CDR3 coding DNA: TGTGCCAGCAGCCTATGGGGGGAGGACCCGTACAATGAGCAGTTCTTC.

The chain links TRBV5-1 to TRBJ2-5; 7 positions match TRBD2. The CDR3 contains 16 residues. Germline CDR1 reads SGHRS; CDR2 reads YFSETQ. V lost 0 bases to trimming and J lost 11 bases; unmatched junction nucleotides: 16. CDR3 nucleotides: TGCGCCAGCAGCTTGGGTCCCACGGGAGGCGGGGGTGGACAGTACTTC. Its translation: CASSLGPTGGGGGQYF.

This clone was counted once. The chain employs TRBV3-1 (or the pseudogene TRBV3-2) and TRBJ1-2, with 8 positions matching TRBD1. The trim removed 6 bases at V and 8 bases at J, leaving 5 bases unmatched. CDR1 LGHDT and CDR2 YNNKEL come from the germline V gene (reference sequence). The CDR3 is 12 residues long. CDR3 loop: CASSPTGGGYTF. For the CDR3, the DNA is TGTGCCAGCAGTCCAACAGGGGGAGGCTACACCTTC.

The rearrangement links TRBV11-3 to TRBJ1-6; D is unresolved. Germline lookup yields CDR1 SGHNT and CDR2 YENEEA. Trimming took off 5 bases at V and 6 bases at J, with 11 bases between the two ends. The CDR3 runs 14 residues. The DNA for the CDR3 is TGTGCCAGCAGCAGAGGGAACAGTAATTCACCCCTCCACTTT. The encoded protein is CASSRGNSNSPLHF.

Written as DNA, the CDR3 is TGTGCCAGCAGCTTAAACCCGGGGTATAATTCACCCCTCCACTTT. Its translation is CASSLNPGYNSPLHF. The J gene is TRBJ1-6, the V gene TRBV7-9; D not certain. This CDR3 region has 15 residues. Germline V gives CDR1 SEHNR, CDR2 FQNEAQ (reference sequence). V lost 2 bases, J lost 4 bases, and 9 bases lay in between.

The rearrangement joins TRBV6-5 to TRBJ2-5; tentatively, D is TRBD1 (5 bases). CDR3 size: 15 residues. V was cut by 5 bases and J by 2 bases, with 15 bases left in between. From germline, CDR1 is MNHEY and CDR2 SVGAGI. The CDR3 region has the DNA TGTGCCAGCAGTCTAGACAGTTTCAGTCAAGAGACCCAGTACTTC. It codes for CASSLDSFSQETQYF.

This clone was seen a handful of times. The rearrangement joins TRBV5-6 to TRBJ1-1, with TRBD1 as a possible D gene (5 bases). Germline V gene sequence: CDR1 SGHDT, CDR2 YYEEEE. CDR3 length: 14 amino acids. The ends were cut back, 1 base at V and 3 bases at J, with 10 bases in the middle. In DNA form, the CDR3 reads TGTGCCAGCAGCTTGTATCCGGGGGACACTGAAGCTTTCTTT. Translating gives CASSLYPGDTEAFF.

The rearrangement joins TRBV7-2 to TRBJ1-1; D gene ambiguous. The CDR3 is made up of 14 amino acids. Deletions cut 5 bases from V and 0 bases from J, with 10 bases between. Germline CDR1 and CDR2: SGHTA and FQGNSA. This chain's CDR3 is CASSEPPVNTEAFF. The DNA of the CDR3 is TGTGCCAGCAGCGAACCCCCAGTGAACACTGAAGCTTTCTTT.

The chain combines TRBV7-2 with TRBJ1-1; TRBD1 aligns across 10 bases. This CDR3 has 16 amino acids. V gave up 5 bases and J gave up 1 base; unmatched junction bases: 7. Germline CDR1 reads SGHTA; CDR2 reads FQGNSA. CDR3 bases: TGTGCCAGCAGCCGGAGACGGACAGGGGGGAACACTGAAGCTTTCTTT. The encoded protein is CASSRRRTGGNTEAFF. Filled out from reference TRBV7-2 and TRBJ1-1, the complete variable domain reads GAGVSQSPSNKVTEKGKDVELRCDPISGHTALYWYRQSLGQGLEFLIYFQGNSAPDKSGLPSDRFSAERTGGSVSTLTIQRTQQEDSAVYLCASSRRRTGGNTEAFFGQGTRLTVV.

This clone came up a few times. The chain recombines TRBV12-3 or TRBV12-4 with TRBJ1-2; D ambiguous. The length of the CDR3 is 13 residues. Between the trimmed V and J ends, which lost 6 bases and 8 bases, there was a span of 16 bases. The DNA for the CDR3 is TGTGCCAGCAGGCAGTTGACGGGAGGAGGCTACACCTTC. Translation: CASRQLTGGGYTF.

This chain joins TRBV19 and TRBJ1-2; 8 bases map to TRBD1. The germline V gene has CDR1 LNHDA and CDR2 SQIVND (reference sequence). The CDR3 sequence is 19 residues long. Trimming at V came to 0 bases and at J to 2 bases, leaving 14 bases not matched to a gene. CDR3 protein: CASSIDRGGDRRLNYGYTF. The CDR3 coding sequence is TGTGCCAGTAGTATAGATAGAGGAGGGGACAGGCGATTGAACTATGGCTACACCTTC.

CDR3 DNA: TGTGCCAGCAGCCGGACATTGCCTGAAGCTTTCTTT. The encoded protein is CASSRTLPEAFF. V usage is TRBV5-5 and J usage is TRBJ1-1; a possible D gene is TRBD1 (5 bases). The CDR3 runs 12 residues. Germline assignment: CDR1 SGHKS and CDR2 YYEKEE (reference sequence). The V and J ends lost 4 bases and 6 bases respectively, with 10 bases between them.

The chain couples TRBV3-1 (or the pseudogene TRBV3-2) to TRBJ2-6; TRBD1 matches 8 bases. The V gene end was trimmed by 4 bases and the J gene end by 2 bases; junction bases not matched to a gene: 13. The CDR3 runs 19 residues. Germline CDR1 reads LGHDT; CDR2 reads YNNKEL (reference sequence). The chain's CDR3 is CASSPLVSAGGTGANVLTF. As DNA, the CDR3 is TGTGCCAGCAGCCCCCTAGTTTCGGCAGGGGGCACTGGGGCCAACGTCCTGACTTTC.

V usage is TRBV18 and J usage is TRBJ1-1; TRBD1 matches 12 bases. The germline V gene has CDR1 KGHSH and CDR2 LQKENI. Trimming cost V 10 bases and J 3 bases; bases outside gene matches: 9. The CDR3 totals 15 residues. This CDR3 reads CATLRDRGQDTEAFF. CDR3 in DNA: TGTGCCACACTCCGGGACAGGGGGCAGGACACTGAAGCTTTCTTT.

The chain carries TRBV21-1 and TRBJ2-7; whether TRBD1, the table's D call, matches the DNA was not checked. TRBV21-1 is shown as a pseudogene. This CDR3 is 16 amino acids long. The CDR3: CASSGSRGAPAYEQYF. CDR3 in DNA: TGTGCCAGCAGCGGTAGCAGGGGGGCCCCGGCTTACGAGCAGTACTTC.

The chain employs TRBV7-2 and TRBJ2-5; 12 positions agree with TRBD2. The V and J ends lost 6 bases and 5 bases, in that order; junction bases with no gene match: 4. Per the germline V gene, CDR1 is SGHTA and CDR2 is FQGNSA. The CDR3 is 14 amino acids. CDR3 sequence: CASSPTSGGETQYF. The CDR3 DNA is TGTGCCAGCAGTCCGACTAGCGGGGGTGAGACCCAGTACTTC.

V gene TRBV6-2 or TRBV6-3 combines with J gene TRBJ1-2; D is perhaps TRBD1 (6 bases). Trimming removed 5 bases from V and 4 bases from J, with 17 bases in between. This CDR3 contains 15 residues. Per germline, CDR1 MNHEY and CDR2 SVGEGT. CDR3 sequence: CASSTGTPPFYGYTF. Here the CDR3 DNA reads TGTGCCAGCAGTACCGGGACACCTCCTTTCTATGGCTACACCTTC.

This chain uses TRBV5-1 with TRBJ1-6; 7 positions agree with TRBD1. The CDR3 runs 13 residues. CDR1 SGHRS and CDR2 YFSETQ come from the germline V gene. Trimming cost V 5 bases and J 8 bases; bases outside gene matches: 4. The CDR3 nucleotides are TGCGCCAGCAGGTATCAGGGGGATTCACCCCTCCACTTT. The encoded protein is CASRYQGDSPLHF.

The J gene is TRBJ1-3, the V gene TRBV2; D call uncertain. Trimming took off 8 bases at V and 6 bases at J, with 20 bases between the two ends. CDR3 length: 15 amino acids. Per germline, CDR1 SNHLY and CDR2 FYNNEI. Here the CDR3 reads CASEGPRRSENTIYF. CDR3 DNA: TGTGCCAGCGAGGGTCCCCGGCGGTCAGAAAACACCATATATTTT.

V and J are TRBV28 and TRBJ2-1; 11 bases map to TRBD1. The CDR3 loop spans 16 amino acids. Germline V gives CDR1 MDHEN, CDR2 SYDVKM. With 1 base clipped from V and 6 bases from J, the junction kept 5 bases outside the gene matches. The DNA for the CDR3 is TGTGCCAGCAGTTTATCCCCGGGACAGGGGGGCAATGAGCAGTTCTTC. Translation gives CASSLSPGQGGNEQFF.

The chain uses TRBV6-5 and TRBJ1-1; D not certain. The ends were cut back, 6 bases at V and 6 bases at J, with 11 bases in the middle. The germline V gene encodes CDR1 MNHEY and CDR2 SVGAGI. CDR3 length: 12 amino acids. The DNA of the CDR3 is TGTGCCAGCAGCCCCGGGATAGCTGAAGCTTTCTTT. It is translated as CASSPGIAEAFF.

The rearrangement uses TRBV30 and TRBJ1-1, with TRBD1 identical over 9 bases. The V gene's germline CDR1 is GTSNPN and CDR2 SVGIG (reference sequence). V was pared by 7 bases and J by 7 bases, with 7 bases of the junction left unmatched. The CDR3 has 12 amino acids. The CDR3 here is CAFNRGLGEAFF. For the CDR3, the DNA is TGTGCCTTTAACAGGGGGCTAGGTGAAGCTTTCTTT.

The chain joins TRBV4-3 to TRBJ2-5; tentative D call: TRBD2 (6 bases). The V and J ends lost 0 bases and 0 bases respectively, with 14 bases between them. Germline lookup yields CDR1 LGHNA and CDR2 YSLEER. This CDR3 is built from 17 residues. In DNA form, the CDR3 reads TGCGCCAGCAGCCAAGATGTCGGCGGGATCAACCAAGAGACCCAGTACTTC. Translation gives CASSQDVGGINQETQYF.

This rearrangement joins TRBV7-6 to TRBJ2-6; tentatively, D is TRBD1 (5 bases). The CDR3 is 15 amino acids. CDR1 is SGHVS, CDR2 FNYEAQ, per germline. V lost 2 bases and J 4 bases, leaving 9 bases between the germline ends. The CDR3 is CASSLRTRGANVLTF. The CDR3 coding sequence is TGTGCCAGCAGCTTAAGGACACGCGGGGCCAACGTCCTGACTTTC. The variable domain in full, completed from reference TRBV7-6 and TRBJ2-6, reads GAGVSQSPRYKVTKRGQDVALRCDPISGHVSLYWYRQALGQGPEFLTYFNYEAQQDKSGLPNDRFSAERPEGSISTLTIQRTEQRDSAMYRCASSLRTRGANVLTFGAGSRLTVL.

The chain carries TRBV2 and TRBJ2-3, with TRBD1 matching 12 bases. CDR3 length equals 14 residues. Trimming cost V 6 bases and J 6 bases; bases outside gene matches: 4. Germline CDR1 and CDR2: SNHLY and FYNNEI. The CDR3 reads CASRPGQGADTQYF. Written as DNA, the CDR3 is TGTGCCAGCAGGCCGGGACAGGGGGCGGATACGCAGTATTTT. Using reference TRBV2 and TRBJ2-3 for the parts outside the CDR3, the full variable domain is EPEVTQTPSHQVTQMGQEVILRCVPISNHLYFYWYRQILGQKVEFLVSFYNNEISEKSEIFDDQFSVERPDGSNFTLKIRSTKLEDSAMYFCASRPGQGADTQYFGPGTRLTVL.